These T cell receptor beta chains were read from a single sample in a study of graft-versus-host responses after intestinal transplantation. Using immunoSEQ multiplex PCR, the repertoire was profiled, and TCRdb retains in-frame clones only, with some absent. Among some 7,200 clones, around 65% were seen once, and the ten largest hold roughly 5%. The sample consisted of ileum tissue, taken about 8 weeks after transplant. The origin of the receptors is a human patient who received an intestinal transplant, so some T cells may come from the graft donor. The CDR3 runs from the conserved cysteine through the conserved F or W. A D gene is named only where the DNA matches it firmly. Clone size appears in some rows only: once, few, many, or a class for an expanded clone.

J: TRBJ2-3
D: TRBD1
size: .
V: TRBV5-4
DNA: TGTGCCAGCAGCTCCGGGACAGGGCACACAGATACGCAGTATTTT
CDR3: CASSSGTGHTDTQYF

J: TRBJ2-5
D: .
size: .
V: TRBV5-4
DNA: TGTGCCAGCAGCTTGGCGATGAGTAAAGAGACCCAGTACTTC
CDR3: CASSLAMSKETQYF

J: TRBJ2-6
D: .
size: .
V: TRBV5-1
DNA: TGCGCCAGCAGCTTGCACTCTGGGGCCAACGTCCTGACTTTC
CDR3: CASSLHSGANVLTF

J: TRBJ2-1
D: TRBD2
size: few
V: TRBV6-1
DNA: TGTGCCAGCAGTGAATGGGCGGGGGGGACCAATGAGCAGTTCTTC
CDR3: CASSEWAGGTNEQFF

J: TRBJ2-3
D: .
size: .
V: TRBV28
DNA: TGTGCCAGCAGTCCGTCGGTAGGGGTGGCAGATACGCAGTATTTT
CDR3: CASSPSVGVADTQYF

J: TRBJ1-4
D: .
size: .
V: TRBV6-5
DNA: TGTGCCAGCAGTTACAGGACGGGAGATGAAAAACTGTTTTTT
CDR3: CASSYRTGDEKLFF

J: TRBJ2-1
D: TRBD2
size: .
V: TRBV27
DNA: TGTGCCAGCAGTTTACGAACCCTCCTAGCGGGGGGGACCGGGCATGAGCAGTTCTTC
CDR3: CASSLRTLLAGGTGHEQFF

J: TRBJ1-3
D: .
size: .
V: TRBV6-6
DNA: TGTGCCAGCAGTTTCTTAGAGGGAGAGGGAAACACCATATATTTT
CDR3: CASSFLEGEGNTIYF

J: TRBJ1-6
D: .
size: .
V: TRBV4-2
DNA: TGTGCCAGCAGCCCAAGAGCGGGGTCGAGCTCCTATAATTCACCCCTCCACTTT
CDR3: CASSPRAGSSSYNSPLHF

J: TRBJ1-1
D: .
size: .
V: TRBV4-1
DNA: TGCGCCAGCAGCCACGATAAAGGGGCAATCACTGAAGCTTTCTTT
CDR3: CASSHDKGAITEAFF

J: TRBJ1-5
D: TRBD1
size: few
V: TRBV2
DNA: TGTGCCAGCAGTGCCCGGGACAGGGGTGACCAGCCCCAGCATTTT
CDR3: CASSARDRGDQPQHF

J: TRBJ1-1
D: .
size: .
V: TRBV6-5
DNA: TGTGCCAGCAGTTATAGTCAGGGGAACACTGAAGCTTTCTTT
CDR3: CASSYSQGNTEAFF

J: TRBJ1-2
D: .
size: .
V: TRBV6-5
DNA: TGTGCCAGCAGCCCAGGGAGGTCATTGTCTGGCTACACCTTC
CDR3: CASSPGRSLSGYTF

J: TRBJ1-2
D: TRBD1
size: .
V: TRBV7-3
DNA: TGTGCCAGCAGAACCGGGACAGGGGTTCTCACCTTC
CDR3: CASRTGTGVLTF

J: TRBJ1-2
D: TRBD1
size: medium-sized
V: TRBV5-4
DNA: TGTGCCAGCAGCGTCGGGACAGGGGGATACAATGGCTACACCTTC
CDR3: CASSVGTGGYNGYTF

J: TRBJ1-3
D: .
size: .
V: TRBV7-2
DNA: TGTGCCAGCAGCCTCAGGGTTAGCTCTGGAAACACCATATATTTT
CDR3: CASSLRVSSGNTIYF

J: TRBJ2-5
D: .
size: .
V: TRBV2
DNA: TGTGCCAGCCATCGGGACCAAGAGACCCAGTACTTC
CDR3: CASHRDQETQYF

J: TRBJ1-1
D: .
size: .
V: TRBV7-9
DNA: TGTGCCAGCACCCAGTCGGGGGTAGAAGCTTTCTTT
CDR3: CASTQSGVEAFF

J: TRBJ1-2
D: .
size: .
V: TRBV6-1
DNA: TGTGCCAGCAGTGAAGCGCTAGGGGGTGTCCATGGCTACACCTTC
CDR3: CASSEALGGVHGYTF

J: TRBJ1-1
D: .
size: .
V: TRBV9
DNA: TGTGCCAGCAGCGTAGGCGGGGTACAGAACACTGAAGCTTTCTTT
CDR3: CASSVGGVQNTEAFF

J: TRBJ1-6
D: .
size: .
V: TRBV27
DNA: TGTGCCAGCAGTTTCTCGGGGAGGAGCTCACCCCTCCACTTT
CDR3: CASSFSGRSSPLHF

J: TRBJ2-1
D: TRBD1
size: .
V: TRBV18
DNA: TGTGCCAGCTCACCCTCGACAGGGTTTCGGTACAATGAGCAGTTCTTC
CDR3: CASSPSTGFRYNEQFF

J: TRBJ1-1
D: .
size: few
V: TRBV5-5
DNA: TGTGCCAGCAGCTTGTACGGGACTGAAGCTTTCTTT
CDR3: CASSLYGTEAFF

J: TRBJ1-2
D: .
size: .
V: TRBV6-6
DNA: TGTGCCAGCACTATACAAAACGGACAGTCCTATGGCTACACCTTC
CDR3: CASTIQNGQSYGYTF

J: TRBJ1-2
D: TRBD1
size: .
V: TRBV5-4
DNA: TGTGCCAGCAGCTTGTTCCAGGACAGGTCTGCTGGCTACACCTTC
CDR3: CASSLFQDRSAGYTF

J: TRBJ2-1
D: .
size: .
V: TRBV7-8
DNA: TGTGCCAGCACAATGCGGGGGCTTTACAATGAGCAGTTCTTC
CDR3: CASTMRGLYNEQFF

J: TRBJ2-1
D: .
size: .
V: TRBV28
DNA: TGTGCCAGCAGTTTACTACCCTCAGGGTTTAGCTCCTACAATGAGCAGTTCTTC
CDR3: CASSLLPSGFSSYNEQFF

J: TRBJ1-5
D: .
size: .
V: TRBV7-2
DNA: TGTGCCAGCAGCCCCCGGGGGGATCAGCCCCAGCATTTT
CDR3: CASSPRGDQPQHF

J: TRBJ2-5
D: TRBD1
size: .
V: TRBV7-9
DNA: TGTGCCAGCAGCTTAAGGGGACAGGGGGTTGGACAAGAGACCCAGTACTTC
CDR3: CASSLRGQGVGQETQYF

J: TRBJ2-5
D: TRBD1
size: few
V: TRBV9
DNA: TGTGCCAGCAGCGCGACCGGGACAGGGGGCCAAGAGACCCAGTACTTC
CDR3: CASSATGTGGQETQYF

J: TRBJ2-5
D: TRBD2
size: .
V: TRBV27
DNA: TGTGCCAGCAGTTCCGGGACTAGCGGGGGTCTGGCCCAGTACTTC
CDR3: CASSSGTSGGLAQYF

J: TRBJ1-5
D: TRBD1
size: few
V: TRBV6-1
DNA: TGTGCCAGCAGTGTCCCAGGGGGGAATCAGCCCCAGCATTTT
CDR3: CASSVPGGNQPQHF

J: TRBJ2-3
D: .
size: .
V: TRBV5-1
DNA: TGCGCCAGCAGCTTGGGGGCTAGCACAGATACGCAGTATTTT
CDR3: CASSLGASTDTQYF

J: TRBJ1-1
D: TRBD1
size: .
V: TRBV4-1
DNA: TGCGCCAGCAGCCCGAGACAGGGGGCGAACACTGAAGCTTTCTTT
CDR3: CASSPRQGANTEAFF

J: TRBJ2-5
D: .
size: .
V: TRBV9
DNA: TGTGCCAGCAGCGTAGGAGCAGGGTGGGAGACCCAGTACTTC
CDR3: CASSVGAGWETQYF

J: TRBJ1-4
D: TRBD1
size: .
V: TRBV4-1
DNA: TGCGCCAGCAGCCGTCGGGACAGATCAACTAATGAAAAACTGTTTTTT
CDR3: CASSRRDRSTNEKLFF

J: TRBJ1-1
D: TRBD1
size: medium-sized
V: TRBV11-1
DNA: TGTGCCAGCAGCTTCCCAGGACAGGCCCCTGAAGCTTTCTTT
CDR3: CASSFPGQAPEAFF

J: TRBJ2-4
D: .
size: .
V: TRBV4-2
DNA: TGTGCCAGCAGCCAAATACAGGGCGGCAAAAACATTCAGTACTTC
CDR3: CASSQIQGGKNIQYF

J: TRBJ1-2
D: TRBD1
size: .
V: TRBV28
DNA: TGTGCCACCTCGTCAGGGGGCATGTATGGCTACACCTTC
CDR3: CATSSGGMYGYTF

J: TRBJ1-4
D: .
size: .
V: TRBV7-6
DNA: TGTGCCAGCAGCTTAGCTACCGGGTCGGGAGAAAAACTGTTTTTT
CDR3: CASSLATGSGEKLFF

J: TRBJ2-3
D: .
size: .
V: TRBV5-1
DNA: TGCGCCAGCAGCTTGGCCTTGCGCGGATCGGCAGATACGCAGTATTTT
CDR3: CASSLALRGSADTQYF

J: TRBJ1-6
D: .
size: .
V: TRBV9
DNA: TGTGCCAGCAGCGGCGGTTCAGGGGTGAATTCACCCCTCCACTTT
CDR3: CASSGGSGVNSPLHF

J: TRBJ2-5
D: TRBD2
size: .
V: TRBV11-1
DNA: TGTGCCAGCAGCTCGGAGCGGGGTACGGGAGAGACCCAGTACTTC
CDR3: CASSSERGTGETQYF

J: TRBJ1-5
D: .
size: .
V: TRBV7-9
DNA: TGTGCCAGCAGCGGACCGGCGGGGAGCAATCAGCCCCAGCATTTT
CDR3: CASSGPAGSNQPQHF

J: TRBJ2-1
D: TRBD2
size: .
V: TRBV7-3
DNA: TGTGCCAGCAGCCCGGTGACGGGGGGGTCCTACAATGAGCAGTTCTTC
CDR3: CASSPVTGGSYNEQFF

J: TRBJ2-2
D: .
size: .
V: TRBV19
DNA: TGTGCCAGTAGTAGGAGAGGCCAGCTTCGCACCGGGGAGCTGTTTTTT
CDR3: CASSRRGQLRTGELFF

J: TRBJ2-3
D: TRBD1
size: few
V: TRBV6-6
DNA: TGTGCCACCAGAGACAGGGGCACAGATACGCAGTATTTT
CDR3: CATRDRGTDTQYF

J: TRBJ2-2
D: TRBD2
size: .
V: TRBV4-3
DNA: TGCGCCAGCAGCCAACTAGCGGGGGGGCCGAACACCGGGGAGCTGTTTTTT
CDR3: CASSQLAGGPNTGELFF

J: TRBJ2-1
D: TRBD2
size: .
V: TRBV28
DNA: TGTGCCAGCAGTTCAATATCCCGGGGGGGGGCCACTAGCGCGGACAATGAGCAGTTCTTC
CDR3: CASSSISRGGATSADNEQFF

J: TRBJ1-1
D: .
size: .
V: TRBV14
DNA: TGTGCCACCGAAATACAGGTGAACACTGAAGCTTTCTTT
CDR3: CATEIQVNTEAFF

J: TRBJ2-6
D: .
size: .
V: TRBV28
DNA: TGTGCCAGCAGTGGCCTGACACTTGTCCTCGGGGCCAACGTCCTGACTTTC
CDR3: CASSGLTLVLGANVLTF

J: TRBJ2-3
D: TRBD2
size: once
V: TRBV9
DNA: TGTGCCAGCAGCGGACTAGCGGGGAATACGCAGTATTTT
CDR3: CASSGLAGNTQYF

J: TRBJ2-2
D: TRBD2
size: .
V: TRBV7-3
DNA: TGTGCCAGCAGCCCTACTACTAGCGGGGGGAACACCGGGGAGCTGTTTTTT
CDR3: CASSPTTSGGNTGELFF

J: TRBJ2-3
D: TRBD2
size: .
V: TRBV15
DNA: TGTGCCACCAGCAGAGGGGCTAGCGGGGGTTTTAGCACAGATACGCAGTATTTT
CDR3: CATSRGASGGFSTDTQYF

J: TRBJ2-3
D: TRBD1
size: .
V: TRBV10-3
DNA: TGTGCCATCAGTGCCGCCGGACAGGGGGCCACAGATACGCAGTATTTT
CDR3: CAISAAGQGATDTQYF

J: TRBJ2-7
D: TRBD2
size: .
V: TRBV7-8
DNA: TGTGCCAGCAGCTTGCTAGCGGGGGCAGCCTACGAGCAGTACTTC
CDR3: CASSLLAGAAYEQYF

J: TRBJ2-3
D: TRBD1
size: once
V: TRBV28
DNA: TGTGCCAGCGGGACAGGGCGGATCGCAGATACGCAGTATTTT
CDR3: CASGTGRIADTQYF